A selection of T cell receptor beta chains follows, all from one sample in a study of cytomegalovirus exposure and HLA in healthy donors. TCRdb's copy holds only in-frame clones and misses some; the assay was immunoSEQ multiplex PCR. The table records over 120,000 clones, 80% to 90% of them present only once. Input material: PBMCs. Every receptor here comes from a man aged 18-30 years in good health and CMV-seropositive. Both conserved end residues are part of each CDR3. A row's size may be missing; if present it is once, few, many or a size class.

>TRBV27|once|TRBJ2-3
CASSVPGKDTQYF
>TRBV5-4|.|TRBJ2-6
CASSQGLFSGANVLTF
>TRBV4-1|.|TRBJ2-1
CASSQETGSSYNEQFF
>TRBV6-1|few|TRBJ1-5
CASSRNQPQHF
>TRBV12-5|once|TRBJ1-1
CASGHAGTEAFF
>TRBV13|few|TRBJ2-1
CASSLGGHTYNEQFF
>TRBV5-1|once|TRBJ2-7
CASSLGDGTGPSYEQYF
>TRBV30|.|TRBJ1-5
CAWGLQGNQPQHF
>TRBV27|.|TRBJ2-3
CASRGRGTDTQYF
>TRBV6-4|.|TRBJ2-3
CASGTGGGTDTQYF
>TRBV29-1|.|TRBJ1-2
CSAPNRGLYGYTF
>TRBV30|.|TRBJ1-4
CAWSLGQANEKLFF
>TRBV2|.|TRBJ2-1
CASDLAGGNEQFF
>TRBV28|.|TRBJ2-3
CASSPGLEGVGTDTQYF
>TRBV2|few|TRBJ1-1
CASSSYTEAFF
>TRBV5-1|once|TRBJ1-1
CASSGSSNTEAFF
>TRBV5-5|.|TRBJ2-3
CASSAALASGRVDTQYF
>TRBV2|.|TRBJ1-2
CASSDLINLLSGYTF
>TRBV18|.|TRBJ2-1
CASSPRQGGYNEQFF
>TRBV19|.|TRBJ2-1
CASSPTMGGYNEQFF
>TRBV9|.|TRBJ1-2
CASSTGTDRDETNYGYTF
>TRBV6-1|.|TRBJ2-7
CASSEPGTVTYEQYF
>TRBV28|.|TRBJ2-5
CASRPAGGSWRPQYF
>TRBV10-1|.|TRBJ2-3
CASSESQREDSDTQYF
>TRBV7-9|.|TRBJ1-2
CASSSFDSRTGRANYGYTF
>TRBV30|few|TRBJ1-2
CALMAGQGYYGYTF
>TRBV5-1|.|TRBJ1-2
CASSRDSVIYGYTF
>TRBV19|.|TRBJ2-7
CASSPIRQGGTYEQYF
>TRBV19|.|TRBJ2-7
CASSGQGYYEQYF
>TRBV7-9|.|TRBJ2-2
CASNAMQGATRAGELFF
>TRBV7-7|.|TRBJ2-5
CASSWTSGSPGGETQYF
>TRBV30|.|TRBJ1-3
CAWSVRFQSPSGNTIYF
>TRBV30|.|TRBJ2-2
CAWSGTAWPGELFF
>TRBV28|.|TRBJ1-2
CASSPAGLGYGYTF
>TRBV29-1|.|TRBJ1-1
CSSRWGRGTEAFF
>TRBV2|once|TRBJ1-5
CASSEALRGVQPQHF
>TRBV30|few|TRBJ1-6
CAWSVRRGGSPLHF
>TRBV30|.|TRBJ2-3
CAWSSTDTQYF
>TRBV5-4|once|TRBJ2-2
CASSWLAGGVPGELFF
>TRBV4-1|.|TRBJ2-7
CASSPQGDRAHEQYF
>TRBV7-9|once|TRBJ1-2
CASSLATGGGFYGYTF